This T cell receptor (beta chain) was observed in a study of blood T cell repertoires in COVID-19. Overall study: Spain, Italy and the United States supplied samples that represented acute and convalescent COVID-19. Sources were T cells, B-cell-depleted T cells, or PBMCs; the material itself was cDNA or gDNA.

Germline loops: CDR1 KGHDR, CDR2 SFDVKD. With 3 bases clipped from V and 6 bases from J, the junction kept 7 bases outside the gene matches. The CDR3 has 15 amino acids. Authors' data handling: Cell counts per sample came from amplifying reference gene primers. Measured with immunoSEQ multiplex PCR; TCRdb has only the in-frame clones, and not every one. The DNA gave D and trimming, while V, J and clone size come from that table. Here the sample spans some 130,000 clones, approximately 80% being singletons. The source is a man aged 55-75 years who had recovered from COVID-19. Sequenced material: peripheral blood. The chain combines TRBV24-1 with TRBJ2-4; 7 bases match TRBD1. Here the CDR3 reads CATSDPGTEGNIQYF. CDR3 coding DNA: TGTGCCACCAGTGATCCCGGGACAGAGGGAAACATTCAGTACTTC.